These 23 T cell receptor beta chains were all obtained from the same sample, sequenced in a study of human T cells and chemical hapten exposure. TCRdb analysed the RACE reads with MiXCR anew, one entry per CDR3 protein. The repertoire holds 38,000 or so distinct CDR3 sequences, with more than 8% as singletons. Time point given: patch test 3, about 24 weeks after DPC sensitization. Treatment denoted: therapeutic diphenylcyclopropenone sensitization with weekly scalp DPC. Whole blood that had not been fractionated was the source of extracted total RNA. The input for sequencing was whole blood, taken in connection with sensitization to the hapten diphenylcyclopropenone (DPC). Receptors were obtained from a man aged 50 to 59 with alopecia areata. Some clones in this sample may be carry-over from other donors' samples.

This clonotype was recorded a few times. The chain recombines TRBV28 with TRBJ2-7; D unclear. Germline V lookup: CDR1 MDHEN, CDR2 SYDVKM. The CDR3 has 13 residues. The V end was cut by 3 bases, the J end by 0 bases, with 6 bases between. CDR3 DNA: TGTGCCAGCAGTTTCGGCAGCTCCTACGAGCAGTACTTC. It codes for CASSFGSSYEQYF. Using reference TRBV28 and TRBJ2-7 for the parts outside the CDR3, the full variable domain is DVKVTQSSRYLVKRTGEKVFLECVQDMDHENMFWYRQDPGLGLRLIYFSYDVKMKEKGDIPEGYSVSREKKERFSLILESASTNQTSMYLCASSFGSSYEQYFGPGTRLTVT.

This clonotype has ten or more counts. V is TRBV6-2 or TRBV6-3 and J is TRBJ2-7; a weak D match, TRBD2 (5 bases). The CDR3 loop spans 15 amino acids. Germline V gene lookup returns CDR1 MNHEY and CDR2 SVGEGT. V dropped 2 bases and J dropped 2 bases, with 13 bases sitting between them. The CDR3 loop is CASSYLGVSAYEQYF. CDR3 in DNA: TGTGCCAGCAGTTACCTAGGAGTTAGCGCCTACGAGCAGTACTTC.

The sample holds many counts of this clonotype. The chain is built from TRBV7-8 and TRBJ2-3; the D gene is possibly TRBD2 (6 bases). The V end lost 4 bases, the J end lost 5 bases, and 22 bases lay between the germline ends. The germline V gene has CDR1 SGHVS and CDR2 FQNEAQ. The CDR3 is 17 amino acids. The CDR3 DNA reads as TGTGCCAGCAGCTCCCAATCCTCGGGAGAGCATATAGATACGCAGTATTTT. Residues: CASSSQSSGEHIDTQYF.

This clonotype was counted ten times or more. The rearrangement joins TRBV6-2 or TRBV6-3 to TRBJ2-1; 9 positions match TRBD2. Trimming took 6 bases from V and 8 from J; bases not matched to a gene: 20. Germline V lookup: CDR1 MNHEY, CDR2 SVGEGT. The CDR3 totals 18 residues. For the CDR3, the DNA is TGTGCCAGCAGCCAGGCCCCCTATAGCGGGAGCTCGGGGGATGAGCAGTTCTTC. Protein: CASSQAPYSGSSGDEQFF.

This clonotype was recorded at least ten times. This chain uses TRBV19 with TRBJ1-2; D possibly corresponds to TRBD1 (6 bases). Germline V gives CDR1 LNHDA, CDR2 SQIVND (reference sequence). V was clipped by 5 bases and J by 8 bases, with 18 bases between them. There are 14 residues in the CDR3. CDR3 residues: CASSAGLGGLGYTF. The CDR3 DNA follows: TGTGCCAGTAGTGCAGGACTGGGGGGCCTCGGCTACACCTTC.

This clonotype was detected many times. The rearrangement links TRBV5-1 to TRBJ2-3; 10 nucleotides match TRBD2. V was clipped by 0 bases and J by 4 bases; unmatched bases: 5. The CDR3 is 16 residues long. Looked up from germline, CDR1 is SGHRS and CDR2 is YFSETQ. The CDR3 bases are TGCGCCAGCAGCTTGGGCGCTAGCGGGAGTTCAGATACGCAGTATTTT. This encodes CASSLGASGSSDTQYF.

Concerning this clonotype: Given a much more abundant clone one base away, this may be a read error. V usage is TRBV6-5 and J usage is TRBJ1-1; a weak D match, TRBD1 (5 bases). This CDR3 is 12 amino acids long. Germline lookup yields CDR1 MNHEY and CDR2 SVGAGI. The CDR3 spells CARSYGAGRPFF. CDR3 bases: TGTGCCAGAAGTTACGGGGCAGGGAGGCCTTTCTTT.

This clonotype was found a few times. This rearrangement joins TRBV5-8 to TRBJ2-1; 12 positions agree with TRBD2. The CDR3 sequence is 15 residues long. J was trimmed by 9 bases and V by 4 bases; bases with no gene match: 8. CDR1 is SGHTS and CDR2 is YDEGEE in the germline V gene. CDR3 sequence reads: CASSKGTSGWSEQFF. The DNA of the CDR3 is TGTGCCAGCAGCAAAGGGACTAGCGGGTGGAGTGAGCAGTTCTTC.

This clonotype came up many times. The CDR3 region has the DNA TGCGCCAGCAGCCGAGACCTACTAGCGTACGAGCAGTACTTC. This codes for CASSRDLLAYEQYF. The chain employs TRBV4-3 and TRBJ2-7; 7 bases align to TRBD2. Per the germline V gene, CDR1 is LGHNA and CDR2 is YSLEER. This CDR3 is 14 amino acids long. The J segment lost 4 bases and the V segment lost 4 bases, leaving 7 bases of the junction unmatched.

This clonotype was recorded at least ten times. The chain links TRBV24-1 to TRBJ2-1, with a tentative D call TRBD1 (5 bases). The CDR3 totals 15 residues. Trimming took off 3 bases at V and 0 bases at J, with 8 bases between the two ends. Germline loops: CDR1 KGHDR, CDR2 SFDVKD. The CDR3 DNA reads as TGTGCCACCAGTGATAGACAGAGCTCCTACAATGAGCAGTTCTTC. It translates to CATSDRQSSYNEQFF.

At least ten counts were recorded for this clonotype. The chain is built from TRBV19 and TRBJ2-1, with no clear D. With 3 bases removed from V and 6 bases from J, the gap between germline ends came to 6 bases. Germline loops: CDR1 LNHDA, CDR2 SQIVND (reference sequence). The CDR3 sequence is 12 residues long. The CDR3 spells CASSITGNEQFF. The CDR3 DNA is TGTGCCAGTAGTATCACGGGCAATGAGCAGTTCTTC.

The chain has TRBV7-8 and TRBJ2-7, with D possibly matching TRBD1 (5 bases). The germline V and J ends were trimmed by 4 bases and 6 bases, with 16 bases remaining between them. The CDR3 loop spans 14 amino acids. Germline values: CDR1 SGHVS, CDR2 FQNEAQ. DNA for the CDR3: TGTGCCAGCAGCTCCGGAAAGGGGATCGGCGAGCAGTACTTC. Its translation is CASSSGKGIGEQYF.

The sample holds many counts of this clonotype. The chain is built from TRBV5-1 and TRBJ2-3, with TRBD1 as a possible D gene (6 bases). Germline V gene sequence: CDR1 SGHRS, CDR2 YFSETQ. This CDR3 has 13 amino acids. Trimming pared 0 bases from V and 5 bases from J, leaving 7 bases between. The chain's CDR3 is CASSLAGEDTQYF. In nucleotides, the CDR3 is TGCGCCAGCAGCTTGGCAGGGGAAGATACGCAGTATTTT. Looking up the rest from reference TRBV5-1 and TRBJ2-3 gives the full variable domain: KAGVTQTPRYLIKTRGQQVTLSCSPISGHRSVSWYQQTPGQGLQFLFEYFSETQRNKGNFPGRFSGRQFSNSRSEMNVSTLELGDSALYLCASSLAGEDTQYFGPGTRLTVL.

V gene TRBV25-1 combines with J gene TRBJ1-5; the D is unclear. The germline CDR1 and CDR2 sequences are MGHDK and SYGVNS. V gave up 4 bases and J gave up 2 bases, with 12 bases separating them. The CDR3 runs to 15 residues. The CDR3 DNA is TGTGCCAGCAGTGCCGGGGTATGGGGCAATCAGCCCCAGCATTTT. Its translation: CASSAGVWGNQPQHF. The variable domain in full, with the rest retrieved from reference TRBV25-1 and TRBJ1-5, is EADIYQTPRYLVIGTGKKITLECSQTMGHDKMYWYQQDPGMELHLIHYSYGVNSTEKGDLSSESTVSRIRTEHFPLTLESARPSHTSQYLCASSAGVWGNQPQHFGDGTRLSIL.

The CDR3 DNA reads as TGTGCCATCAGTTATGACAGGGGGCTTGGCGGGGAGCTGTTTTTT. Its translation is CAISYDRGLGGELFF. This chain uses TRBV10-3 with TRBJ2-2; 10 bases are a match to TRBD1. After removal of 5 bases from V and 7 bases from J, the junction contained 7 bases not matched to a gene. Germline-derived CDR1 and CDR2 are ENHRY and SYGVKD. This CDR3 contains 15 residues.

As regards this clonotype: It may be a read error: a sequence one base away is much more abundant. The chain links TRBV12-3 or TRBV12-4 to TRBJ1-5; the match to TRBD1 covers 9 bases. The length of the CDR3 is 14 residues. In DNA, the CDR3 is TGTACCAGCAGCCGTACAGGGGGCGAACGGCCCCAGCATTTT. Translation gives CTSSRTGGERPQHF.

This clonotype was found a few times. V gene TRBV6-6 combines with J gene TRBJ2-2, with TRBD1 matching over 9 bases. V shed 4 bases, J shed 3 bases, and the junction held 3 bases outside the gene matches. From germline, CDR1 is MNHNY and CDR2 SVGAGI (reference sequence). The CDR3 has 15 residues. The CDR3 sequence: CASSLQGADTGELFF. In DNA, the CDR3 is TGTGCCAGCAGTTTACAGGGGGCTGACACCGGGGAGCTGTTTTTT.

This clonotype was seen at least ten times. J is TRBJ2-1 and V is TRBV9, with D uncertain. Germline V lookup: CDR1 SGDLS, CDR2 YYNGEE. There are 12 residues in the CDR3. V was trimmed by 3 bases and J by 9 bases, leaving 10 bases between them. CDR3 in DNA: TGTGCCAGCAGCGCCCATAGAGGTGAGCAGTTCTTC. This codes for CASSAHRGEQFF.

This clonotype has a count of ten or more. The rearrangement uses TRBV6-1 and TRBJ1-5; D perhaps matches TRBD1 (5 bases). Germline CDR1 reads MNHNS; CDR2 reads SASEGT. V was cut by 4 bases and J by 6 bases, with 7 bases left in between. The CDR3 sequence is 12 residues long. The CDR3 region has the DNA TGTGCCAGCAGTGGCGACAGTCAGCCCCAGCATTTT. It is translated as CASSGDSQPQHF.

This clonotype occurred a few times. The chain combines TRBV12-3 or TRBV12-4 with TRBJ2-1, with D perhaps TRBD1 (6 bases). V was shortened by 7 bases and J by 1 base, with 23 bases between the two germline ends. The CDR3 has 18 amino acids. For the CDR3, the DNA is TGTGCCAGCACCCACCCCACACCCGGGACACGTTCCTACAATGAGCAGTTCTTC. The encoded protein is CASTHPTPGTRSYNEQFF.

This clonotype was found a few times. The chain recombines TRBV5-5 with TRBJ2-2; no firm D call. This CDR3 is built from 15 residues. V lost 2 bases and J lost 4, with 12 bases in between. Germline CDR1 SGHKS, CDR2 YYEKEE (reference sequence). The DNA for the CDR3 is TGTGCCAGCAGCTTCGGAAACGTGGGCACCGGGGAGCTGTTTTTT. Its protein is CASSFGNVGTGELFF. The entire variable domain, with the rest obtained from reference TRBV5-5 and TRBJ2-2, is as follows: DAGVTQSPTHLIKTRGQQVTLRCSPISGHKSVSWYQQVLGQGPQFIFQYYEKEERGRGNFPDRFSARQFPNYSSELNVNALLLGDSALYLCASSFGNVGTGELFFGEGSRLTVL.

There are a few counts of this clonotype. This rearrangement joins TRBV29-1 to TRBJ2-5, with TRBD1 as a possible D gene (6 bases). The length of the CDR3 is 13 residues. Trimming took off 6 bases at V and 5 bases at J, with 16 bases between the two ends. Germline V gene data show CDR1 as SQVTM and CDR2 as ANQGSEA. The CDR3 reads CSVGSTGSETQYF. The DNA of the CDR3 is TGCAGCGTGGGGTCGACAGGTTCCGAGACCCAGTACTTC.

This clonotype showed up just a few times. This sequence joins TRBV19 and TRBJ2-1; 11 bases are a match to TRBD2. Germline values: CDR1 LNHDA, CDR2 SQIVND (reference sequence). This CDR3 region has 17 residues. V lost 7 bases and J lost 7; bases outside the gene matches: 15. The chain's CDR3 is CASTIWSDLAGGNEQFF. DNA for the CDR3: TGTGCCAGTACAATCTGGTCCGATCTAGCGGGAGGTAATGAGCAGTTCTTC.